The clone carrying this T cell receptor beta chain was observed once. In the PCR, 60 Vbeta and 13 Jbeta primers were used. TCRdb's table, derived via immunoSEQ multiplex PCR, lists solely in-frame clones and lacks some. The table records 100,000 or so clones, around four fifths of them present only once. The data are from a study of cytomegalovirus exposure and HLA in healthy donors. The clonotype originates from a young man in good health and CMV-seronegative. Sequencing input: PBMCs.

CDR3 in amino acids: CASSPPRSGVETQYF. CDR3 nucleotides: TGCGCCAGCAGCCCCCCGAGGTCCGGGGTAGAGACCCAGTACTTC. V is TRBV4-1 and J is TRBJ2-5, with TRBD2 as a possible D gene (5 bases). V was clipped by 4 bases and J by 4 bases, with 16 bases between them. CDR3 size: 15 residues. Germline CDR1 MGHRA, CDR2 YSYEKL.